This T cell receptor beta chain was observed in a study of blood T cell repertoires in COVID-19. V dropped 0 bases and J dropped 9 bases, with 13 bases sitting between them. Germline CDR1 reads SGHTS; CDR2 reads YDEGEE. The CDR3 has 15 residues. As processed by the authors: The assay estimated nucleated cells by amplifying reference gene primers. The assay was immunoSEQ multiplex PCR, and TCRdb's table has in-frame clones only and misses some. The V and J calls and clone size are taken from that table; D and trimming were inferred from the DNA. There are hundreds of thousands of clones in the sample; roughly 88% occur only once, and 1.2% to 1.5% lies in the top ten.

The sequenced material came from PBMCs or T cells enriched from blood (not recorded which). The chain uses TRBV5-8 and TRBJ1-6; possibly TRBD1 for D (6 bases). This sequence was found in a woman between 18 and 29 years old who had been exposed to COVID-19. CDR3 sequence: CASSLEQGLVSPLHF. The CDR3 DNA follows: TGTGCCAGCAGCTTGGAACAGGGCCTGGTTTCACCCCTCCACTTT.